The source of this TCR beta chain is a study of cytomegalovirus exposure and HLA in healthy donors. Study outcomes and limitations: The study carried out a later analysis of TCR beta sequences. It associated about 15,000 of them with specific HLA alleles at a false discovery rate of 0.05. Cytomegalovirus-associated TCR beta chains were listed, numbering around 150. Usually a TCR sequence was rare, but some public TCRs were found in many donors.

PCR involved 60 Vbeta and 13 Jbeta primers. Some clones are missing from TCRdb's copy, which holds only in-frame ones; the method was immunoSEQ multiplex PCR. The sample comprises about 200,000 clones, roughly four fifths of which are singletons, and 1.3% to 1.5% rests with the top ten. In regard to this clone: Its antigen remains unidentified.

This CDR3 comprises 14 residues. The J segment lost 3 bases and the V segment lost 6 bases, leaving 7 bases of the junction unmatched. The germline V gene encodes CDR1 SGDLS and CDR2 YYNGEE. This receptor was taken from a girl aged 10 to 17 in good health and CMV-seronegative. This sequence joins TRBV9 and TRBJ2-7; 9 nucleotides match TRBD2. Sequencing was performed on PBMCs. CDR3 bases: TGTGCCAGCACACCCGGGACTAGCAGCTACGAGCAGTACTTC. Its translation is CASTPGTSSYEQYF.